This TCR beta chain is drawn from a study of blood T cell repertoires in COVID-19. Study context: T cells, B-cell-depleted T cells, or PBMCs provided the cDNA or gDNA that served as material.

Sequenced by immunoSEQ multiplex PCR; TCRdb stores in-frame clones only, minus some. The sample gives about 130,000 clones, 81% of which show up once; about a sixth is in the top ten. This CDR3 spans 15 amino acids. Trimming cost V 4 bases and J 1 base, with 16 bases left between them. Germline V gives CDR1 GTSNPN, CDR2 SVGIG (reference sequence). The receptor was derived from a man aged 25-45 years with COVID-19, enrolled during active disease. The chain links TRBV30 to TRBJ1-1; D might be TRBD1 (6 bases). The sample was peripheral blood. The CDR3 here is CAWTRADSENTEAFF. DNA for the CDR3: TGTGCCTGGACTCGGGCGGACAGTGAGAACACTGAAGCTTTCTTT.